One sample yielded the 30 T cell receptor beta chains listed below, sequenced in a study of cytomegalovirus exposure and HLA in healthy donors. In the PCR, 60 Vbeta and 13 Jbeta primers were used. Data came from immunoSEQ multiplex PCR; TCRdb stores just in-frame clones and leaves some out. There are some 190,000 clones in the sample; 79% occur only once, and about 1.6% lies in the top ten. Material for sequencing was PBMCs. These receptors were taken from a woman younger than 30 in good health and CMV-seronegative.

This clone was found a few times. The chain has TRBV5-5 and TRBJ2-1; D not resolved. This CDR3 is 13 amino acids long. The germline gives CDR1 SGHKS, CDR2 YYEKEE (reference sequence). Trimming took off 1 base at V and 8 bases at J, with 10 bases between the two ends. The CDR3 loop reads CASSLTAADEQFF. Written as DNA, the CDR3 is TGTGCCAGCAGCTTGACGGCGGCGGATGAGCAGTTCTTC.

The chain carries TRBV5-1 and TRBJ1-2, with 7 nucleotides matching TRBD1. The length of the CDR3 is 15 residues. In germline, CDR1 is SGHRS, CDR2 YFSETQ. With V trimmed by 2 bases and J by 6 bases, 10 bases remained unmatched. CDR3 protein: CASSFRGPQGDGYTF. CDR3 coding DNA: TGCGCCAGCAGCTTTCGGGGGCCCCAGGGGGATGGCTACACCTTC.

The chain joins TRBV7-8 to TRBJ1-2; possibly TRBD1 for D (5 bases). The V and J ends lost 3 bases and 7 bases respectively, with 15 bases between them. CDR1 and CDR2 (germline): SGHVS, FQNEAQ. This CDR3 spans 14 amino acids. The CDR3, as DNA: TGTGCCAGCAGCTTCCCGGCGGGGGGGGGTGGCTACACCTTC. Residues: CASSFPAGGGGYTF.

CDR3 amino acids: CASSPYAGTDTQYF. The CDR3 nucleotides read TGTGCCAGCAGCCCTTATGCGGGCACAGATACGCAGTATTTT. V is TRBV7-2 and J is TRBJ2-3; no reliable D call. V lost 5 bases and J 1 base, leaving 10 bases between the germline ends. Per germline, CDR1 SGHTA and CDR2 FQGNSA. The CDR3 sequence is 14 residues long.

The chain recombines TRBV5-1 with TRBJ2-6; tentatively, D is TRBD1 (5 bases). Germline CDR1 and CDR2: SGHRS and YFSETQ. V dropped 0 bases and J dropped 0 bases, with 13 bases sitting between them. This CDR3 has 18 amino acids. The CDR3 loop is CASSLVGTGLSGANVLTF. CDR3 nucleotide sequence: TGCGCCAGCAGCTTGGTGGGTACAGGCCTCTCTGGGGCCAACGTCCTGACTTTC.

This chain connects TRBV19 to TRBJ1-2; tentative D call: TRBD1 (5 bases). Germline assignment: CDR1 LNHDA and CDR2 SQIVND (reference sequence). Trimming removed 6 bases from V and 7 bases from J, with 15 bases in between. There are 13 residues in the CDR3. The CDR3 protein is CASRAGQGVGYTF. The CDR3 DNA is TGTGCCAGTAGAGCCGGTCAGGGTGTTGGCTACACCTTC.

This sequence joins TRBV6-1 and TRBJ1-2; 7 nucleotides line up with TRBD1. Germline V CDR1 and CDR2: MNHNS, SASEGT. CDR3 size: 13 residues. J lost 2 bases, V lost 6 bases, and 3 bases had no gene match. Here the CDR3 reads CASRRDRNYGYTF. CDR3 DNA: TGTGCCAGCAGGCGGGACAGAAACTATGGCTACACCTTC.

As to this clone: Distinct nucleotide sequences in the sample also encode this CDR3. This chain uses TRBV5-1 with TRBJ1-2; 7 nucleotides agree with TRBD1. Germline CDR1 is SGHRS and CDR2 is YFSETQ. V lost 0 bases, J lost 3 bases, and 2 bases stayed unmatched. This CDR3 region has 14 residues. CDR3 amino acids: CASSLGQGDYGYTF. For the CDR3, the DNA is TGCGCCAGCAGCTTGGGACAGGGTGACTATGGCTACACCTTC.

CDR3 DNA: TGTGCCAGCAGCTTAGTTCAGGGCATGGCTGGGGCCAACGTCCTGACTTTC. Its protein is CASSLVQGMAGANVLTF. V gene TRBV7-9 combines with J gene TRBJ2-6, with TRBD1 as a possible D gene (5 bases). Deletions cut 1 base from V and 2 bases from J, with 12 bases between. CDR3 length: 17 amino acids. Germline CDR1 SEHNR, CDR2 FQNEAQ (reference sequence). Full variable domain (remainder filled in from reference TRBV7-9 and TRBJ2-6): DTGVSQNPRHKITKRGQNVTFRCDPISEHNRLYWYRQTLGQGPEFLTYFQNEAQLEKSRLLSDRFSAERPKGSFSTLEIQRTEQGDSAMYLCASSLVQGMAGANVLTFGAGSRLTVL.

The chain combines TRBV19 with TRBJ1-5; D ambiguous. The CDR3 contains 16 residues. Germline values: CDR1 LNHDA, CDR2 SQIVND (reference sequence). V was pared by 2 bases and J by 0 bases, with 11 bases between. This chain's CDR3 is CASSIWGVISNQPQHF. The CDR3 nucleotides read TGTGCCAGTAGTATATGGGGAGTAATTAGCAATCAGCCCCAGCATTTT.

The CDR3 bases are TGTGCCAGCAGTGAGGTTCTAGCGGGGGGCTATGAGCAGTTCTTC. It is translated as CASSEVLAGGYEQFF. The V and J genes are TRBV6-1 and TRBJ2-1, with 11 bases lining up with TRBD2. This CDR3 region has 15 residues. V was clipped by 3 bases and J by 8 bases; unmatched bases: 6. Germline lookup yields CDR1 MNHNS and CDR2 SASEGT.

This clone showed up just a few times. The chain employs TRBV11-2 and TRBJ2-5; 12 bases align to TRBD2. CDR3 length: 15 amino acids. CDR1 is SGHAT, CDR2 FQNNGV, per germline. V was pared by 5 bases and J by 1 base, with 2 bases of the junction left unmatched. DNA of the CDR3: TGTGCCAGCAGCGGGACTAGCGGGTTCCAAGAGACCCAGTACTTC. It is translated as CASSGTSGFQETQYF.

This clone came up a few times. The chain employs TRBV5-4 and TRBJ1-1, with 8 nucleotides matching TRBD1. CDR1 and CDR2 from the germline V gene are SGHNT and YYREEE (reference sequence). Germline trimming cut 4 bases from V and 4 bases from J; bases unmatched to any gene: 15. The CDR3 length is 17 residues. CDR3 coding DNA: TGTGCCAGCAGCCCCCAGACGACAGGGGAGTGGGGCACTGAAGCTTTCTTT. It yields the protein CASSPQTTGEWGTEAFF.

This clone was observed a few times. The rearrangement uses TRBV27 and TRBJ2-7, with 12 positions matching TRBD2. The CDR3 has 15 amino acids. CDR1 MNHEY and CDR2 SMNVEV come from the germline V gene (reference sequence). The V and J ends lost 3 bases and 4 bases, in that order; junction bases with no gene match: 4. This CDR3 is CASSFLAGGPYEQYF. CDR3 DNA: TGTGCCAGCAGTTTCCTAGCGGGGGGGCCATACGAGCAGTACTTC.

The chain combines TRBV6-1 with TRBJ2-1, with D perhaps matching TRBD2 (5 bases). This CDR3 has 13 residues. The V end was cut by 2 bases, the J end by 10 bases, with 12 bases between. Germline V lookup: CDR1 MNHNS, CDR2 SASEGT. CDR3 region: CASSETTRNEQFF. The CDR3 nucleotides read TGTGCCAGCAGTGAAACAACTAGGAACGAGCAGTTCTTC.

This chain links TRBV30 with TRBJ1-6; the D is unclear. Germline V gene lookup returns CDR1 GTSNPN and CDR2 SVGIG (reference sequence). V was pared by 7 bases and J by 5 bases, with 15 bases between. The CDR3 totals 14 residues. The CDR3 nucleotides are TGTGCCTCAAGTTGGTGGGAGAATAATTCACCCCTCCACTTT. This gives the protein CASSWWENNSPLHF.

The chain links TRBV19 to TRBJ2-5, with a weak D call TRBD2 (6 bases). The J call may be in error: the DNA end matches TRBJ2-7 better. This CDR3 spans 14 amino acids. Germline V CDR1 and CDR2: LNHDA, SQIVND (reference sequence). This CDR3 reads CASSIQGGIYEQYF. The CDR3, as DNA: TGTGCCAGTAGTATTCAGGGAGGAATCTACGAGCAGTACTTC.

The chain joins TRBV19 to TRBJ1-1, with D hard to call. The CDR3 covers 13 residues. Trimming left V 3 bases short and J 1 base short, with 6 bases between. CDR1 and CDR2 from the germline V gene are LNHDA and SQIVND (reference sequence). CDR3 nucleotides: TGTGCCAGTAGTATTAACACGAACACTGAAGCTTTCTTT. Residues: CASSINTNTEAFF.

V is TRBV6-5 and J is TRBJ1-5; 8 bases match TRBD1. V lost 4 bases, J lost 7 bases, and 3 bases stayed unmatched. The CDR3 extends over 13 amino acids. Germline lookup yields CDR1 MNHEY and CDR2 SVGAGI. The CDR3 spells CASSSDRAQPQHF. CDR3 coding DNA: TGTGCCAGCAGTTCGGACAGGGCCCAGCCCCAGCATTTT.

This clone was recorded once. The V and J genes are TRBV28 and TRBJ1-2, with D possibly matching TRBD1 (6 bases). Trimming removed 6 bases from V and 4 bases from J, with 12 bases in between. The CDR3 is made up of 13 amino acids. The germline V gene encodes CDR1 MDHEN and CDR2 SYDVKM. The CDR3 region has the DNA TGTGCCAGCAGCACAGGGTTTGGCTATGGCTACACCTTC. As protein: CASSTGFGYGYTF.

In this sample, this clone turned up a few times. J is TRBJ2-2 and V is TRBV29-1; tentative D call: TRBD1 (6 bases). V was clipped by 6 bases and J by 1 base, with 12 bases between them. CDR1 SQVTM and CDR2 ANQGSEA come from the germline V gene. The CDR3 has 14 residues. The CDR3: CSVSGHQNTGELFF. In DNA form, the CDR3 reads TGCAGCGTATCGGGACACCAGAACACCGGGGAGCTGTTTTTT.

This clone occurred a few times. J is TRBJ1-1 and V is TRBV5-1; 8 nucleotides line up with TRBD1. Looked up from germline, CDR1 is SGHRS and CDR2 is YFSETQ. V dropped 3 bases and J dropped 0; count of bases not matched to a gene: 4. There are 15 residues in the CDR3. CDR3 in amino acids: CASSSAQGVNTEAFF. CDR3 DNA: TGCGCCAGCAGCTCAGCACAGGGGGTGAACACTGAAGCTTTCTTT.

Worth noting for this clone: The junction differs from germline at one of its ends, possibly a read error. The chain carries TRBV11-2 and TRBJ1-1; TRBD1 is a possible D gene (6 bases). The V gene's germline CDR1 is SGHAT and CDR2 FQNNGV. CDR3 size: 17 residues. The CDR3 sequence is CASRLGAGAEANTEAFF. CDR3 nucleotides: TGTGCCAGCAGGTTAGGGGCGGGGGCAGAGGCAAACACTGAAGCTTTCTTT. The full variable domain, its missing parts supplied by reference TRBV11-2 and TRBJ1-1, is EAGVAQSPRYKIIEKRQSVAFWCNPISGHATLYWYQQILGQGPKLLIQFQNNGVVDDSQLPKDRFSAERLKGVDSTLKIQPAKLEDSAVYLCASRLGAGAEANTEAFFGQGTRLTVV.

The chain's CDR3 is CASSLTLAGQETQYF. Here the CDR3 DNA reads TGTGCCAGCAGCTTAACTCTAGCGGGCCAAGAGACCCAGTACTTC. The chain is built from TRBV5-4 and TRBJ2-5; 8 bases match TRBD2. V shed 2 bases and J 1 base; nucleotides not matched to a gene: 4. There are 15 residues in the CDR3. Germline CDR1 SGHNT, CDR2 YYREEE (reference sequence).

The rearrangement links TRBV9 to TRBJ2-2, with D perhaps TRBD2 (6 bases). The CDR3 consists of 16 residues. With 2 bases removed from V and 0 bases from J, the gap between germline ends came to 11 bases. The germline V gene has CDR1 SGDLS and CDR2 YYNGEE. CDR3 residues: CASSVLAESNTGELFF. The CDR3 DNA follows: TGTGCCAGCAGCGTGTTAGCGGAGTCGAACACCGGGGAGCTGTTTTTT.

The chain carries TRBV7-9 and TRBJ1-2; TRBD1 matches 9 bases. Germline loops: CDR1 SEHNR, CDR2 FQNEAQ (reference sequence). The CDR3 contains 16 residues. The V gene end was trimmed by 0 bases and the J gene end by 1 base; junction bases not matched to a gene: 3. CDR3 loop: CASSLAGTGINYGYTF. The CDR3 DNA follows: TGTGCCAGCAGCTTAGCCGGGACAGGGATTAACTATGGCTACACCTTC.

The genes are TRBV5-1 and TRBJ2-7, with unresolved D. Germline V CDR1 and CDR2: SGHRS, YFSETQ. V lost 9 bases and J 4 bases, leaving 23 bases between the germline ends. The CDR3 length is 15 residues. Here the CDR3 DNA reads TGCGCCACCCACCTAGGTTCGGGTTTGACTTACGAGCAGTACTTC. Translation: CATHLGSGLTYEQYF.

This sequence joins TRBV9 and TRBJ2-5, with D possibly being TRBD1 (6 bases). The V end lost 3 bases, the J end lost 5 bases, and 17 bases lay between the germline ends. Germline V gene lookup returns CDR1 SGDLS and CDR2 YYNGEE. The CDR3 totals 15 residues. The CDR3 reads CASSGPTGRGETQYF. In DNA, the CDR3 is TGTGCCAGCAGCGGACCGACAGGACGCGGGGAGACCCAGTACTTC.

Here the CDR3 DNA reads TGCGCCAGCAGCTTGGCAGTAGCGGGGGGCACCGGGGAGCTGTTTTTT. Residues: CASSLAVAGGTGELFF. The chain couples TRBV5-1 to TRBJ2-2; TRBD2 agrees at 10 bases. V lost 0 bases and J lost 4; bases outside the gene matches: 3. Per the germline V gene, CDR1 is SGHRS and CDR2 is YFSETQ. This CDR3 is 16 amino acids long.

V usage is TRBV19 and J usage is TRBJ1-6; D is undetermined. This CDR3 has 13 amino acids. Trimming pared 10 bases from V and 2 bases from J, leaving 9 bases between. Germline V gene lookup returns CDR1 LNHDA and CDR2 SQIVND (reference sequence). The CDR3 DNA follows: TGTGCCACACAGCCGACCTATAATTCACCCCTCCACTTT. This translates into CATQPTYNSPLHF.